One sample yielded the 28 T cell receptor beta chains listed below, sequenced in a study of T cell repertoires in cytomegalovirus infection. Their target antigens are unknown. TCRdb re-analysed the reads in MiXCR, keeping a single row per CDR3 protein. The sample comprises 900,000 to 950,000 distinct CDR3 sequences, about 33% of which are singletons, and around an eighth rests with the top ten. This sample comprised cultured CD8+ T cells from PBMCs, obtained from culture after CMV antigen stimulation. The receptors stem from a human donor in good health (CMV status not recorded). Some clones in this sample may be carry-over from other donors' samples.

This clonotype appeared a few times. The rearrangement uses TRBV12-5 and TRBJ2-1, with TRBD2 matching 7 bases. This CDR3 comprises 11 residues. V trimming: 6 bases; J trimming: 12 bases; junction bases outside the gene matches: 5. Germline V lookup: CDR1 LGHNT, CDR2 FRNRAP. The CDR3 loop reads CASGHQRGQFF. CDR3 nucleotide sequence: TGTGCTAGTGGCCATCAGCGGGGGCAGTTCTTC.

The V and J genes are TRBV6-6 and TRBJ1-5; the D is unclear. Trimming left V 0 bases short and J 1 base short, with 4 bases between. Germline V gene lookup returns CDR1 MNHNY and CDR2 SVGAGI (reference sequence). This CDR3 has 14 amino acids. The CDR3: CASSYSKSNQPQHF. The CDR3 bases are TGTGCCAGCAGTTACTCAAAAAGCAATCAGCCCCAGCATTTT.

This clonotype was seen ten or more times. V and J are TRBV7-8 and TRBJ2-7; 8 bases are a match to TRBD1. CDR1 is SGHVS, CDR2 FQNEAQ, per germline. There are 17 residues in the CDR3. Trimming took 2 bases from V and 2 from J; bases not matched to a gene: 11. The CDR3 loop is CASSLNTRTGRTYEQYF. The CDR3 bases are TGTGCCAGCAGCTTAAATACTAGGACAGGGAGGACCTACGAGCAGTACTTC.

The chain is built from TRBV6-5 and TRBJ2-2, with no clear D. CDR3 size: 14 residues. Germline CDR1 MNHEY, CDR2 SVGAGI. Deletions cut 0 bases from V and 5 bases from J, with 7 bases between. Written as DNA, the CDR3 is TGTGCCAGCAGTTACTCGATCGGTACCGGGGAGCTGTTTTTT. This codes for CASSYSIGTGELFF.

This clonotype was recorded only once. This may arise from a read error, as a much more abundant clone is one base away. In DNA, the CDR3 is TGTGCCAGCAGCTTAGTATCAGGGATGGTTTACCAAGAGACCCAGTACTTC. Protein: CASSLVSGMVYQETQYF. This chain uses TRBV7-2 with TRBJ2-5; D perhaps matches TRBD1 (5 bases). The germline V gene has CDR1 SGHTA and CDR2 FQGNSA. The CDR3 loop spans 17 amino acids. V lost 1 base and J lost 0, with 15 bases in between.

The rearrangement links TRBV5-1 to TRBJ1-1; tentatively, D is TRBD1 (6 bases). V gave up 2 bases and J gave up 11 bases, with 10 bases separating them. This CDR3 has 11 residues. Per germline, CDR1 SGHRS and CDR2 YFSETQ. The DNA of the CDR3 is TGCGCCAGCAGCTTTGCAGGGGCGGCTTTCTTT. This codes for CASSFAGAAFF.

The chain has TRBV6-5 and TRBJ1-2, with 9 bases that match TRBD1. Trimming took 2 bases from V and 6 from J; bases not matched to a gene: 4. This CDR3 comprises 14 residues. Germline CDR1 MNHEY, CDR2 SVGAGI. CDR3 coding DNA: TGTGCCAGCAGTTACACAGGGGGCGGGAATGGCTACACCTTC. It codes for CASSYTGGGNGYTF.

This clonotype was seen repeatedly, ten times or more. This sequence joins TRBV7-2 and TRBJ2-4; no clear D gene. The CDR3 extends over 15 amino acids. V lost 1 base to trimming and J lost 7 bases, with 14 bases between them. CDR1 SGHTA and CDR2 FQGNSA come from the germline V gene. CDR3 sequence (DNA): TGTGCCAGCAGCTTAGGCGCCGACTTATGGAACATTCAGTACTTC. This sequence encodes CASSLGADLWNIQYF.

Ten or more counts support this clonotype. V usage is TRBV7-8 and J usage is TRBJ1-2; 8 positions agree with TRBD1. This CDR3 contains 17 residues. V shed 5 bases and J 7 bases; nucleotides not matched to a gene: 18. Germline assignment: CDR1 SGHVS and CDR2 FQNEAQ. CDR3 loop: CASSRGQGRFLIGGYTF. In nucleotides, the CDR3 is TGTGCCAGCAGCCGAGGACAGGGCCGTTTTTTGATAGGTGGCTACACCTTC. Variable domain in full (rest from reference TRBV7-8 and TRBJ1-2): GAGVSQSPRYKVAKRGQDVALRCDPISGHVSLFWYQQALGQGPEFLTYFQNEAQLDKSGLPSDRFFAERPEGSVSTLKIQRTQQEDSAVYLCASSRGQGRFLIGGYTFGSGTRLTVV.

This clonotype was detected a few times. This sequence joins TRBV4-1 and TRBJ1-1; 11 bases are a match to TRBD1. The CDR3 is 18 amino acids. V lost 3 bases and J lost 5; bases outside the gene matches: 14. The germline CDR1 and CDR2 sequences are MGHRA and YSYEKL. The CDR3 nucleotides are TGCGCCAGCAGCCACCGACCGGGACAGGGGGTTGAAGGAACTGAAGCTTTCTTT. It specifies CASSHRPGQGVEGTEAFF.

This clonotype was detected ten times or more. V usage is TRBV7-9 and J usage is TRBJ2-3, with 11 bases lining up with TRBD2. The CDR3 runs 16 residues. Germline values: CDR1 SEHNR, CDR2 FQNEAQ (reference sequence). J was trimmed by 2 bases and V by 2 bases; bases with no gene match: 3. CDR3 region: CASSLLLAGATDTQYF. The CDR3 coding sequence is TGTGCCAGCAGCTTACTACTAGCGGGGGCCACAGATACGCAGTATTTT. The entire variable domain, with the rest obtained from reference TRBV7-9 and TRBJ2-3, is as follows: DTGVSQNPRHKITKRGQNVTFRCDPISEHNRLYWYRQTLGQGPEFLTYFQNEAQLEKSRLLSDRFSAERPKGSFSTLEIQRTEQGDSAMYLCASSLLLAGATDTQYFGPGTRLTVL.

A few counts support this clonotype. The CDR3: CASSPAGYEQFF. For the CDR3, the DNA is TGTGCCAGCAGTCCCGCGGGGTATGAGCAGTTCTTC. The rearrangement links TRBV4-2 to TRBJ2-1, with a possible D match to TRBD2 (6 bases). V lost 6 bases, J lost 8 bases, and 11 bases lay in between. CDR1 and CDR2 from the germline V gene are LGHNA and YNFKEQ. CDR3 length equals 12 residues.

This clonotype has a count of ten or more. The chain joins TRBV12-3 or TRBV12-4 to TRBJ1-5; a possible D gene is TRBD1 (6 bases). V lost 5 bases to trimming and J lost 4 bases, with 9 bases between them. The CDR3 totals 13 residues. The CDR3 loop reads CASSQDSNQPQHF. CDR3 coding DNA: TGTGCCAGCAGTCAGGACAGTAATCAGCCCCAGCATTTT.

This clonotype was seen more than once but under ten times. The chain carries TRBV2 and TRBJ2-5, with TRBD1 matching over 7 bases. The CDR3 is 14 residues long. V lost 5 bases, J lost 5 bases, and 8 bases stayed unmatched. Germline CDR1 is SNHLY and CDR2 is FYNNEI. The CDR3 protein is CASSPKTGQETQYF. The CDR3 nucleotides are TGTGCCAGCAGTCCAAAAACGGGACAGGAGACCCAGTACTTC.

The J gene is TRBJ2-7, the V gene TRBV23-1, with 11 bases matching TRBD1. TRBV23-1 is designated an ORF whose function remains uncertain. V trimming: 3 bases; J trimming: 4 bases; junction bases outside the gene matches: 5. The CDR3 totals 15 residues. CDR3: CASSHGTGGFYEQYV. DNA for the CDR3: TGCGCCAGCAGTCACGGGACAGGGGGTTTTTACGAGCAGTACGTC.

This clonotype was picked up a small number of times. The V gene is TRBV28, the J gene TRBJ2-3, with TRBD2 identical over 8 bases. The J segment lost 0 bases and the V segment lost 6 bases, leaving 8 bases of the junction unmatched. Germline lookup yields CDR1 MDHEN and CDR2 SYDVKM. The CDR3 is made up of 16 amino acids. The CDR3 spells CASRIFAGGSTDTQYF. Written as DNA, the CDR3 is TGTGCCAGCAGGATTTTTGCGGGGGGAAGCACAGATACGCAGTATTTT.

The CDR3 region is CASSLPDATDTQYF. CDR3 DNA: TGCGCCAGCAGCTTGCCCGACGCCACAGATACGCAGTATTTT. The J gene is TRBJ2-3, the V gene TRBV5-1; no firm D call. The germline V gene encodes CDR1 SGHRS and CDR2 YFSETQ. CDR3 length: 14 residues. V was shortened by 1 base and J by 2 bases, with 8 bases between the two germline ends.

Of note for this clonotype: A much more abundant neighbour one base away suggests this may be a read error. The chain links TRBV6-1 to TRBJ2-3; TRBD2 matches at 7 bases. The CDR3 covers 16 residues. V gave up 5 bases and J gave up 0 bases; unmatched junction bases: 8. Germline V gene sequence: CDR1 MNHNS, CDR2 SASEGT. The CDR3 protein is CASSPVGGESTDTQYF. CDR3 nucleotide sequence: TGTGCCAGCAGTCCTGTGGGGGGGGAAAGCACAGATACGCAGTATTTT.

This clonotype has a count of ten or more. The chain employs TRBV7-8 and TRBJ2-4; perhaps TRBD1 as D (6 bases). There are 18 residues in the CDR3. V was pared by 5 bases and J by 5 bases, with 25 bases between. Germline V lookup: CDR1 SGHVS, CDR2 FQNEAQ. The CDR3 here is CASSPRTVSSINENIQYF. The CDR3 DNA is TGTGCCAGCAGCCCGAGGACAGTATCCTCCATAAATGAAAACATTCAGTACTTC.

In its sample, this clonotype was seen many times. The CDR3 DNA is TGTGCCAGCAGTCGAGACTACTACAATGAGCAGTTCTTC. Its translation: CASSRDYYNEQFF. The V call is TRBV27, the J call TRBJ2-1, with D maybe TRBD2 (5 bases). V lost 5 bases and J lost 3, with 8 bases in between. CDR3 length equals 13 residues. Per the germline V gene, CDR1 is MNHEY and CDR2 is SMNVEV (reference sequence).

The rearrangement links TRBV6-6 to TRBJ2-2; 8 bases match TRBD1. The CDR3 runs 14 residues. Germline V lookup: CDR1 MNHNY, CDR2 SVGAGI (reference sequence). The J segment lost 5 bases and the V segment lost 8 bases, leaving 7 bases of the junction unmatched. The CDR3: CASSRGLWTGELFF. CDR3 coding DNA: TGTGCCAGCTCCAGGGGGCTATGGACCGGGGAGCTGTTTTTT.

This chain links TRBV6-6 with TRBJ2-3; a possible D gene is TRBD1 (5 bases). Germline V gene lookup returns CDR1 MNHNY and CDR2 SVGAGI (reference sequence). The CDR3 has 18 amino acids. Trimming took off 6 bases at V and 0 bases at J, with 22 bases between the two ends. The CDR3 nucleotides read TGTGCCAGCAGGTTCCCTCCAGGGTGGGGAACTAGCACAGATACGCAGTATTTT. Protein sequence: CASRFPPGWGTSTDTQYF.

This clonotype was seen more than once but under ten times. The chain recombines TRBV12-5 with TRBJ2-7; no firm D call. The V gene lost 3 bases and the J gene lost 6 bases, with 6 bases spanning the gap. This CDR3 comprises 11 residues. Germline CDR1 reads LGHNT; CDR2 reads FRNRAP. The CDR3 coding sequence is TGTGCTAGTGGTTTCACCGGCGAGCAGTACTTC. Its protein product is CASGFTGEQYF.

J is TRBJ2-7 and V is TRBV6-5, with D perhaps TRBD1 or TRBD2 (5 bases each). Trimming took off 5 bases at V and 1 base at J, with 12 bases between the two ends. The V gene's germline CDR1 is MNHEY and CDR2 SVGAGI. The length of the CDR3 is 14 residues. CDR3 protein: CASSDRDRSYEQYV. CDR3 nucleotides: TGTGCCAGCAGTGACCGGGACCGATCCTACGAGCAGTACGTC.

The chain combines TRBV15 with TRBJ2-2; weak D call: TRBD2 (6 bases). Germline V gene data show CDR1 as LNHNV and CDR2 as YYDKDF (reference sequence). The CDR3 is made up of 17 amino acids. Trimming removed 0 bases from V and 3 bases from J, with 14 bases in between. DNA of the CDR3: TGTGCCACCAGCAGAGATGGACCGGGGGAGTACACCGGGGAGCTGTTTTTT. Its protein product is CATSRDGPGEYTGELFF.

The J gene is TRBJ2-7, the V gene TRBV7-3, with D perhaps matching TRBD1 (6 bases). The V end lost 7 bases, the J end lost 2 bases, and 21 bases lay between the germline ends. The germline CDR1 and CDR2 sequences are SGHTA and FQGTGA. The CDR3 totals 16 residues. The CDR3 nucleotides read TGTGCCAGCACCACTGAGGACAGCGATGAAGCCTACGAGCAGTACGTC. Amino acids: CASTTEDSDEAYEQYV.

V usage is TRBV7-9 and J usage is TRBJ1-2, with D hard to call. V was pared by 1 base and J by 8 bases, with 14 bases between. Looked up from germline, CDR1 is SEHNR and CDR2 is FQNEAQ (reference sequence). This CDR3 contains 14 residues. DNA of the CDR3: TGTGCCAGCAGCTTAGAACCATCCCCCGTCGGCTACACCTTC. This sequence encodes CASSLEPSPVGYTF.

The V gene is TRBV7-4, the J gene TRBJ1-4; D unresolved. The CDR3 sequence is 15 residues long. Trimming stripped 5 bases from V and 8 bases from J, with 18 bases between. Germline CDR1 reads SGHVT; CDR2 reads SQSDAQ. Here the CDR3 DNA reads TGTGCCAGCAGCCCGGGTATGGATGCGGGGGAAAAACTGTTTTTT. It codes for CASSPGMDAGEKLFF.